A single sample gave rise to the 13 T cell receptor beta chains below, sequenced in a study of T cells after somatic rescue of genetic block. TCRdb's table, derived via immunoSEQ multiplex PCR, lists solely in-frame clones and lacks some. The sample consists of 85,000 to 100,000 clones, 90% of them appearing once. Sequences were obtained from peripheral blood mononuclear cells (PBMCs). These receptors came from a woman aged 18-30 years.

The chain employs TRBV10-2 and TRBJ1-1; 10 bases match TRBD1. The CDR3 consists of 16 residues. Trimming at V came to 2 bases and at J to 3 bases, leaving 6 bases not matched to a gene. CDR1 WSHSY and CDR2 SAAADI come from the germline V gene. The CDR3 protein is CASSESIGTGDTEAFF. The CDR3 DNA reads TGCGCCAGCAGTGAGAGTATTGGGACAGGGGACACTGAAGCTTTCTTT.

This clone showed up just a few times. This chain joins TRBV2 and TRBJ1-2; 7 bases match TRBD1. V lost 8 bases and J lost 4; bases outside the gene matches: 4. The CDR3 totals 12 residues. CDR1 is SNHLY and CDR2 is FYNNEI in the germline V gene. Here the CDR3 reads CASQQGSYGYTF. In DNA, the CDR3 is TGTGCCAGCCAACAGGGGTCCTATGGCTACACCTTC.

This chain uses TRBV28 with TRBJ1-3; no definite D call. Per germline, CDR1 MDHEN and CDR2 SYDVKM. The CDR3 extends over 16 amino acids. The V gene lost 5 bases and the J gene lost 3 bases, with 17 bases spanning the gap. CDR3 coding DNA: TGTGCCAGCAGTCGTACCTTCAGTTACGTTGGAAACACCATATATTTT. It is translated as CASSRTFSYVGNTIYF.

This chain links TRBV2 with TRBJ2-4; 13 nucleotides line up with TRBD2. Germline CDR1 and CDR2: SNHLY and FYNNEI. The CDR3 extends over 17 amino acids. V shed 3 bases and J 8 bases; nucleotides not matched to a gene: 10. CDR3 sequence (DNA): TGTGCCAGCAGTGACGGACTAGCGGGAGTCGGGGGAGACATTCAGTACTTC. This translates into CASSDGLAGVGGDIQYF.

The V gene is TRBV28, the J gene TRBJ2-7; 8 bases align to TRBD2. Germline V CDR1 and CDR2: MDHEN, SYDVKM. V lost 6 bases to trimming and J lost 3 bases; unmatched junction nucleotides: 10. This CDR3 region has 15 residues. For the CDR3, the DNA is TGTGCCAGCAGCTCTAGAGCGGGAGAAGTCTACGAGCAGTACTTC. It translates to CASSSRAGEVYEQYF.

This clone appeared once. This sequence joins TRBV11-1 and TRBJ2-1; 7 nucleotides line up with TRBD2. Germline V lookup: CDR1 SGHAT, CDR2 FQDESV (reference sequence). After removal of 2 bases from V and 10 bases from J, the junction contained 17 bases not matched to a gene. The CDR3 has 17 amino acids. The CDR3 protein is CASSLYSAGAGLREQFF. The CDR3 DNA reads TGTGCCAGCAGCTTATATTCCGCGGGAGCCGGGCTTCGGGAGCAGTTCTTC.

In the case of this clone: The sample carries other DNA sequences with the same CDR3. The rearrangement joins TRBV5-4 to TRBJ2-3; D gene uncertain. The CDR3 is made up of 15 amino acids. The germline CDR1 and CDR2 sequences are SGHNT and YYREEE (reference sequence). V was trimmed by 0 bases and J by 0 bases, leaving 8 bases between them. For the CDR3, the DNA is TGTGCCAGCAGCTTGGCTGTGAGTAGCACAGATACGCAGTATTTT. This sequence encodes CASSLAVSSTDTQYF.

The chain carries TRBV27 and TRBJ2-3; 7 positions agree with TRBD2. J gave up 0 bases and V 3 bases, and 6 bases lay outside the gene matches. The CDR3 sequence is 16 residues long. Germline V gene data show CDR1 as MNHEY and CDR2 as SMNVEV (reference sequence). The CDR3 loop is CASSFGLAESTDTQYF. CDR3 sequence (DNA): TGTGCCAGCAGTTTCGGGCTAGCGGAGAGCACAGATACGCAGTATTTT.

The V and J genes are TRBV4-3 and TRBJ2-5, with 11 bases fitting TRBD1. The CDR3 has 16 residues. Germline CDR1 reads LGHNA; CDR2 reads YSLEER. After removal of 4 bases from V and 5 bases from J, the junction contained 9 bases not matched to a gene. CDR3 DNA sequence: TGCGCCAGCAGCCCGGGGACAGGGGGAGGTTGGGAGACCCAGTACTTC. This gives the protein CASSPGTGGGWETQYF.

The chain recombines TRBV7-6 with TRBJ2-7, with no clear D. This CDR3 has 11 amino acids. The germline V gene has CDR1 SGHVS and CDR2 FNYEAQ. The V gene lost 1 base and the J gene lost 5 bases, with 3 bases spanning the gap. The CDR3 sequence is CASSLDHEQYF. The DNA for the CDR3 is TGTGCCAGCAGCTTAGACCACGAGCAGTACTTC.

V usage is TRBV9 and J usage is TRBJ1-2; D ambiguous. V was shortened by 0 bases and J by 4 bases, with 10 bases between the two germline ends. CDR1 is SGDLS, CDR2 YYNGEE, per germline. The CDR3 loop spans 14 amino acids. CDR3 nucleotide sequence: TGTGCCAGCAGCGTAGATCTCCGATCCTATGGCTACACCTTC. It codes for CASSVDLRSYGYTF. Combining the CDR3 with reference TRBV9 and TRBJ1-2 gives the whole variable domain DSGVTQTPKHLITATGQRVTLRCSPRSGDLSVYWYQQSLDQGLQFLIQYYNGEERAKGNILERFSAQQFPDLHSELNLSSLELGDSALYFCASSVDLRSYGYTFGSGTRLTVV.

This clone was detected only once. One end of the junction is discordant with germline, which a read error may explain. The chain is built from TRBV7-2 and TRBJ2-1; D possibly corresponds to TRBD2 (6 bases). The CDR3 consists of 13 residues. Germline V gene sequence: CDR1 SGHTA, CDR2 FQGNSA. The CDR3 sequence is CASSLASYNEQFF. Here the CDR3 DNA reads TGTGCCAGCAGCCTAGCGTCCTACAATGAGCAGTTCTTC.

This clone has just one count. The V gene is TRBV6-1, the J gene TRBJ2-1, with TRBD2 identical over 8 bases. The germline CDR1 and CDR2 sequences are MNHNS and SASEGT. The CDR3 is 14 residues long. J was trimmed by 5 bases and V by 6 bases; bases with no gene match: 6. CDR3 region: CASRPGTRDNEQFF. The CDR3 nucleotides are TGTGCCAGCAGGCCCGGGACTAGAGACAATGAGCAGTTCTTC.